The 10 T cell receptor beta chains below all came from one sample that was sequenced in a study of CD8+CD57+ T cells in acquired aplastic anemia. All sequencing subjects had displayed CD8+CD57+ cell expansion on flow cytometry. Profiles of TCR beta VDJ and CDR3 were generated from a genomic DNA template. TCRdb itself ran the reads through MiXCR, one entry per CDR3 protein. The sample shows about half a million distinct CDR3 sequences, around a third of them seen only once. The sample was sorted CD4+, CD8+, or CD8+CD57+ T cells (not recorded which) from PBMCs. The receptors were gathered from a human donor with aplastic anemia.

This clonotype has a count of ten or more. The chain joins TRBV20-1 to TRBJ2-7; TRBD1 is a possible D gene (6 bases). The germline gives CDR1 DFQATT, CDR2 SNEGSKA (reference sequence). CDR3 length: 16 amino acids. V was trimmed by 6 bases and J by 0 bases, leaving 21 bases between them. CDR3 loop: CSAVDRNRAGSYEQYF. As DNA, the CDR3 is TGCAGTGCCGTAGATCGAAACAGGGCGGGCTCCTACGAGCAGTACTTC.

The rearrangement uses TRBV20-1 and TRBJ2-5; D is possibly TRBD2 (6 bases). The germline gives CDR1 DFQATT, CDR2 SNEGSKA (reference sequence). V lost 5 bases, J lost 3 bases, and 13 bases lay in between. CDR3 size: 13 residues. CDR3 residues: CSASETSKETQYF. The CDR3 DNA reads TGCAGTGCTTCCGAGACTAGTAAAGAGACCCAGTACTTC.

The table lists this clonotype with a few counts. The V and J genes are TRBV4-3 and TRBJ2-5; D may be TRBD1 (5 bases). CDR1 is LGHNA and CDR2 is YSLEER in the germline V gene. This CDR3 contains 14 residues. The V gene lost 1 base and the J gene lost 5 bases, with 11 bases spanning the gap. This chain's CDR3 is CASSQVRSGETQYF. For the CDR3, the DNA is TGCGCCAGCAGCCAAGTCAGGTCAGGGGAGACCCAGTACTTC.

This clonotype was found a few times. The CDR3 bases are TGTGCCAGCAGCTCTCGACAGGGGCCGCCTCGGGCCCCCCAGTACTTC. It yields the protein CASSSRQGPPRAPQYF. The chain uses TRBV5-6 and TRBJ2-5, with 8 bases that match TRBD1. V gave up 3 bases and J gave up 9 bases; unmatched junction bases: 16. The CDR3 is made up of 16 amino acids. Germline V gene data show CDR1 as SGHDT and CDR2 as YYEEEE.

This clonotype was recorded many times. The V and J genes are TRBV5-6 and TRBJ2-7, with 10 bases fitting TRBD2. The CDR3 consists of 14 residues. The V gene end was trimmed by 6 bases and the J gene end by 5 bases; junction bases not matched to a gene: 8. Germline CDR1 reads SGHDT; CDR2 reads YYEEEE. The CDR3 here is CASKRLAGADEQYF. The CDR3 DNA follows: TGTGCCAGCAAACGGCTAGCGGGAGCCGACGAGCAGTACTTC.

This clonotype has at least ten counts. The CDR3 nucleotides read TGTGCCACCAGCAGATGGCCCTCGGACAGGGGGTTGGATGAGCAGTTCTTC. It yields the protein CATSRWPSDRGLDEQFF. The chain combines TRBV15 with TRBJ2-1, with 10 bases aligning to TRBD1. Trimming took 2 bases from V and 8 from J; bases not matched to a gene: 12. CDR1 LNHNV and CDR2 YYDKDF come from the germline V gene (reference sequence). The CDR3 extends over 17 amino acids. The whole variable domain, remainder taken from reference TRBV15 and TRBJ2-1, is DAMVIQNPRYQVTQFGKPVTLSCSQTLNHNVMYWYQQKSSQAPKLLFHYYDKDFNNEADTPDNFQSRRPNTSFCFLDIRSPGLGDTAMYLCATSRWPSDRGLDEQFFGPGTRLTVL.

This clonotype was found many times. The chain uses TRBV20-1 and TRBJ2-7; TRBD1 aligns across 8 bases. V lost 0 bases to trimming and J lost 0 bases; unmatched junction nucleotides: 13. The CDR3 totals 18 residues. Per germline, CDR1 DFQATT and CDR2 SNEGSKA (reference sequence). The CDR3 nucleotides read TGCAGTGCTAGAGATCGGGACAGGACGATACTTAGCTCCTACGAGCAGTACTTC. The encoded protein is CSARDRDRTILSSYEQYF.

V gene TRBV25-1 combines with J gene TRBJ1-1; D unclear. The CDR3 has 16 amino acids. Germline CDR1 MGHDK, CDR2 SYGVNS. V gave up 6 bases and J gave up 0 bases, with 17 bases separating them. The CDR3 bases are TGTGCCAGCAGCTTAGGGCTAGGATCGGTGAACACTGAAGCTTTCTTT. It specifies CASSLGLGSVNTEAFF.

Ten or more counts support this clonotype. V usage is TRBV19 and J usage is TRBJ2-3; 7 bases line up with TRBD2. After removal of 3 bases from V and 3 bases from J, the junction contained 6 bases not matched to a gene. The CDR3 is 15 residues long. In germline, CDR1 is LNHDA, CDR2 SQIVND (reference sequence). CDR3 DNA sequence: TGTGCCAGTAGTATCGGCGGGAGTGGAACAGATACGCAGTATTTT. Protein sequence: CASSIGGSGTDTQYF. The complete variable domain, with remaining parts taken from reference TRBV19 and TRBJ2-3, reads DGGITQSPKYLFRKEGQNVTLSCEQNLNHDAMYWYRQDPGQGLRLIYYSQIVNDFQKGDIAEGYSVSREKKESFPLTVTSAQKNPTAFYLCASSIGGSGTDTQYFGPGTRLTVL.

The chain has TRBV11-1 and TRBJ2-1; D not resolved. The CDR3 has 16 amino acids. From germline, CDR1 is SGHAT and CDR2 FQDESV (reference sequence). The V end lost 2 bases, the J end lost 0 bases, and 11 bases lay between the germline ends. In nucleotides, the CDR3 is TGTGCCAGCAGCTTAAGTTTTCTTAGCTCCTACAATGAGCAGTTCTTC. This codes for CASSLSFLSSYNEQFF.